What follows are 27 T cell receptor beta chains derived from one specimen sequenced in a study of metastatic and nonmetastatic thyroid tumors. MiXCR reprocessed the PCR reads for TCRdb. The sample yields just under 60,000 clones, roughly 17% seen once. Patients had received no treatment of any kind before thyroid surgery. The sequencing sample was made of blood. The receptors were sampled from a male donor with papillary thyroid cancer or a benign thyroid nodule (not recorded which). Some clones in this sample may be carry-over from other donors' samples.

With respect to this clone: A read error may be the cause here, since a much bigger clone is one base away. The CDR3: CASSTDRVRDIQYF. The CDR3 bases are TGTGCCAGCAGCACCGACAGGGTAAGGGACATTCAGTACTTC. The rearrangement uses TRBV13 and TRBJ2-4; 7 bases match TRBD1. Germline values: CDR1 PRHDT, CDR2 FYEKMQ (reference sequence). The CDR3 has 14 residues. With V trimmed by 5 bases and J by 8 bases, 9 bases remained unmatched.

The sample holds many counts of this clone. This rearrangement joins TRBV24-1 to TRBJ1-1; D is unresolved. From germline, CDR1 is KGHDR and CDR2 SFDVKD. The CDR3 covers 12 residues. V was cut by 9 bases and J by 3 bases, with 10 bases left in between. The CDR3 DNA is TGTGCCACCGCATCGGGAGACACTGAAGCTTTCTTT. Amino acid sequence: CATASGDTEAFF.

This clone was seen repeatedly, ten times or more. V gene TRBV6-1 combines with J gene TRBJ2-4; D is possibly TRBD1 (6 bases). V was shortened by 1 base and J by 16 bases, with 17 bases between the two germline ends. In germline, CDR1 is MNHNS, CDR2 SASEGT. This CDR3 has 13 amino acids. CDR3 region: CASSEVLFQGCYF. In nucleotides, the CDR3 is TGTGCCAGCAGTGAAGTTCTTTTTCAGGGGTGCTACTTC.

This clone has at least ten counts. The V call is TRBV5-1, the J call TRBJ2-5; 8 bases fit TRBD1. Trimming took 4 bases from V and 1 from J; bases not matched to a gene: 9. The CDR3 covers 16 residues. Germline-derived CDR1 and CDR2 are SGHRS and YFSETQ. The CDR3 loop reads CASSGAPTGGQETQYF. In DNA, the CDR3 is TGCGCCAGCAGCGGGGCCCCCACAGGGGGCCAAGAGACCCAGTACTTC.

This clone was counted at least ten times. The chain is built from TRBV20-1 and TRBJ2-1; D perhaps matches TRBD2 (5 bases). Germline CDR1 is DFQATT and CDR2 is SNEGSKA (reference sequence). The V end was cut by 0 bases, the J end by 0 bases, with 12 bases between. The CDR3 has 16 amino acids. The CDR3 DNA reads as TGCAGTGCTAGAGATCCTGGCGGGCACTCCTACAATGAGCAGTTCTTC. Translating gives CSARDPGGHSYNEQFF.

Notes on this clone: This may be a read error: a much more frequent sequence differs by one nucleotide. Other DNA sequences in the same sample also yield this CDR3. The J gene is TRBJ2-2, the V gene TRBV19; D unclear. Germline V lookup: CDR1 LNHDA, CDR2 SQIVND (reference sequence). V gave up 5 bases and J gave up 4 bases, with 11 bases separating them. The CDR3 is 14 amino acids. The DNA of the CDR3 is TGTGCCAGTAGTTGGGGTGATCTCACCGGGGAGCTGTTTTTT. It translates to CASSWGDLTGELFF.

For this clone: A much larger clone lies a single base off, so this may be a read error. The rearrangement links TRBV16 to TRBJ1-2; no firm D call. CDR3 length: 11 residues. Germline V gene data show CDR1 as KGHSY and CDR2 as FQNENV. V lost 3 bases to trimming and J lost 7 bases, with 6 bases between them. CDR3 sequence: CASSHSVGYTF. CDR3 nucleotides: TGTGCCAGCAGCCACTCGGTTGGCTACACCTTC.

This clone was detected ten times or more. This chain links TRBV5-6 with TRBJ1-3; D is perhaps TRBD1 (6 bases). Germline V CDR1 and CDR2: SGHDT, YYEEEE. The V gene lost 4 bases and the J gene lost 1 base, with 21 bases spanning the gap. This CDR3 has 18 amino acids. The CDR3 region has the DNA TGTGCCAGCAGCCCAACCGCACAGGGAATATATTCTGGAAACACCATATATTTT. It encodes CASSPTAQGIYSGNTIYF.

Many counts were recorded for this clone. CDR3: CRGQGIQETQYF. Here the CDR3 DNA reads TGCAGGGGCCAGGGGATCCAAGAGACCCAGTACTTC. The chain joins TRBV20-1 to TRBJ2-5; TRBD1 might be the D (6 bases). CDR3 length equals 12 residues. Looked up from germline, CDR1 is DFQATT and CDR2 is SNEGSKA (reference sequence).

This clone has ten or more counts. The chain joins TRBV9 to TRBJ1-1; 7 bases are shared with TRBD1. The CDR3 is 14 amino acids. V lost 6 bases, J lost 3 bases, and 8 bases stayed unmatched. The V gene's germline CDR1 is SGDLS and CDR2 YYNGEE. CDR3 loop: CASTFGQEDTEAFF. CDR3 sequence (DNA): TGTGCCAGCACCTTCGGACAGGAAGACACTGAAGCTTTCTTT.

This clone has at least ten counts. The chain is built from TRBV6-1 and TRBJ1-1; D ambiguous. V lost 8 bases to trimming and J lost 0 bases, with 4 bases between them. This CDR3 has 11 residues. Germline V gene sequence: CDR1 MNHNS, CDR2 SASEGT. The CDR3 region is CASGLNTEAFF. The CDR3 DNA follows: TGTGCCAGCGGCCTGAACACTGAAGCTTTCTTT.

This clone was seen ten or more times. The gene calls are TRBV6-2 or TRBV6-3 and TRBJ2-3, with 7 bases fitting TRBD2. The CDR3 has 14 amino acids. Trimming removed 5 bases from V and 4 bases from J; junction bases left unmatched: 6. Germline V gene data show CDR1 as MNHEY and CDR2 as SVGEGT. In DNA, the CDR3 is TGTGCCAGCAGTGGCCTAGCGGAGGCAGATACGCAGTATTTT. It yields the protein CASSGLAEADTQYF.

This clone has a count of ten or more. The chain combines TRBV7-9 with TRBJ2-5, with unresolved D. Germline V gene lookup returns CDR1 SEHNR and CDR2 FQNEAQ (reference sequence). The CDR3 covers 13 residues. The V end lost 5 bases, the J end lost 1 base, and 8 bases lay between the germline ends. CDR3 bases: TGTGCCAGCAGCCTAATCGCCCAAGAGACCCAGTACTTC. Encoded protein: CASSLIAQETQYF. The complete variable domain, with remaining parts taken from reference TRBV7-9 and TRBJ2-5, reads DTGVSQNPRHKITKRGQNVTFRCDPISEHNRLYWYRQTLGQGPEFLTYFQNEAQLEKSRLLSDRFSAERPKGSFSTLEIQRTEQGDSAMYLCASSLIAQETQYFGPGTRLLVL.

In its sample, this clone was seen many times. This specimen includes other DNA sequences encoding the same CDR3. V usage is TRBV5-1 and J usage is TRBJ2-4, with D unresolved. Germline CDR1 SGHRS, CDR2 YFSETQ. The CDR3 has 15 residues. V dropped 0 bases and J dropped 8 bases, with 15 bases sitting between them. The CDR3 loop reads CASSLALRPGDIQYF. The CDR3 nucleotides read TGCGCCAGCAGCTTGGCTTTGCGGCCCGGAGACATTCAGTACTTC.

This clone was detected many times. The CDR3, as DNA: TGTGCCAGCAGCCAAACCCCGAGACAGGGGTTCTATAATTCACCCCTCCACTTT. It translates to CASSQTPRQGFYNSPLHF. This chain uses TRBV4-2 with TRBJ1-6, with 8 bases that match TRBD1. This CDR3 has 18 amino acids. The V gene's germline CDR1 is LGHNA and CDR2 YNFKEQ. Trimming took 2 bases from V and 3 from J; bases not matched to a gene: 9.

This chain links TRBV18 with TRBJ2-7; 9 nucleotides align to TRBD2. The CDR3 totals 15 residues. Looked up from germline, CDR1 is KGHSH and CDR2 is LQKENI. This CDR3 is CASSSTSGAGYGQYV. DNA for the CDR3: TGTGCCAGCTCATCGACTAGCGGAGCGGGCTACGGGCAGTACGTC.

Remarks on this clone: This may come from a read error, since a much larger clone is one base off. The rearrangement joins TRBV10-3 to TRBJ2-1; 11 nucleotides agree with TRBD1. From germline, CDR1 is ENHRY and CDR2 SYGVKD. This CDR3 has 18 residues. V lost 5 bases to trimming and J lost 7 bases; unmatched junction nucleotides: 16. The chain's CDR3 is CAISLQAGTGGQVNEQFF. DNA of the CDR3: TGTGCCATCAGTTTGCAAGCCGGGACAGGGGGACAAGTAAATGAGCAGTTCTTC.

This clone was found many times. The chain couples TRBV6-2 or TRBV6-3 to TRBJ2-3, with TRBD2 identical over 10 bases. Per germline, CDR1 MNHEY and CDR2 SVGEGT. Trimming removed 0 bases from V and 3 bases from J; junction bases left unmatched: 0. This CDR3 has 15 amino acids. The CDR3 reads CASSYSAGGTDTQYF. CDR3 DNA sequence: TGTGCCAGCAGTTACTCAGCGGGAGGGACAGATACGCAGTATTTT.

Many counts were recorded for this clone. The J gene is TRBJ2-2, the V gene TRBV7-3; D remains ambiguous. This CDR3 comprises 13 residues. Germline CDR1 and CDR2: SGHTA and FQGTGA. Trimming shortened V by 5 bases and J by 2 bases, and 6 bases separated the two germline ends. The CDR3 nucleotides read TGTGCCAGCAGCACACAAAACACCGGGGAGCTGTTTTTT. It codes for CASSTQNTGELFF.

This clone was detected ten times or more. This sample also contains other DNA sequences that code for the same CDR3. In DNA, the CDR3 is TGCGCCAGCAGCCAAGACAGGACAGCCAGCTATGGCTACACCTTC. It codes for CASSQDRTASYGYTF. V and J are TRBV4-3 and TRBJ1-2; TRBD1 is a possible D gene (6 bases). The CDR3 has 15 amino acids. Trimming pared 0 bases from V and 4 bases from J, leaving 12 bases between. Germline assignment: CDR1 LGHNA and CDR2 YSLEER.

Comment on this clone: With a much larger clone just one base away, this may be a read error. The chain combines TRBV12-3 or TRBV12-4 with TRBJ2-1, with D hard to call. V lost 7 bases and J lost 9, with 22 bases in between. This CDR3 comprises 15 residues. The CDR3 is CASTSETPIGSEQFF. The CDR3 bases are TGTGCCAGCACTTCGGAAACCCCTATAGGCAGTGAGCAGTTCTTC.

This clone was counted between two and nine times. The chain employs TRBV12-3 or TRBV12-4 and TRBJ1-2, with D hard to call. This CDR3 contains 13 residues. The V gene lost 10 bases and the J gene lost 9 bases, with 21 bases spanning the gap. CDR3 DNA: TGTGCCATCACCCAAACTGTTTCGGCTTGCTACACCTTC. It is translated as CAITQTVSACYTF.

Details on this clone: A much bigger clone sits one base away, suggesting this may be a read error. This CDR3 is also generated by other DNA sequences in the sample. This sequence joins TRBV7-8 and TRBJ1-1; D perhaps matches TRBD1 (6 bases). The CDR3 has 18 residues. Germline V CDR1 and CDR2: SGHVS, FQNEAQ. Deletions cut 8 bases from V and 4 bases from J, with 29 bases between. The CDR3: CASAPIAGQTILGTEAFF. In DNA, the CDR3 is TGTGCCAGCGCCCCCATCGCTGGACAGACTATTCTCGGCACTGAAGCTTTCTTT.

V gene TRBV19 combines with J gene TRBJ1-1, with D perhaps matching TRBD1 (5 bases). The germline V gene has CDR1 LNHDA and CDR2 SQIVND (reference sequence). The V and J ends lost 7 bases and 6 bases respectively, with 12 bases between them. The CDR3 totals 12 residues. CDR3 bases: TGTGCCAGTAACCTAGGGGTGGCTGAAGCTTTCTTT. Translating it yields CASNLGVAEAFF.

This clone was seen ten or more times. The chain is built from TRBV6-2 or TRBV6-3 and TRBJ2-2; 11 bases map to TRBD1. With 6 bases clipped from V and 6 bases from J, the junction kept 3 bases outside the gene matches. Germline V lookup: CDR1 MNHEY, CDR2 SVGEGT. The CDR3 totals 14 residues. Here the CDR3 reads CASRGQGVAGELFF. CDR3 DNA: TGTGCCAGCAGGGGACAGGGGGTTGCCGGGGAGCTGTTTTTT.

This clone has at least ten counts. A read error may account for a junction end that differs from germline. This chain links TRBV3-1 with TRBJ2-1, with 9 bases aligning to TRBD2. The V gene's germline CDR1 is LGHDT and CDR2 YNNKEL (reference sequence). The CDR3 sequence is 12 residues long. CDR3 amino acids: CASSQASGVPDF. The DNA of the CDR3 is TGTGCCAGCAGCCAAGCTAGCGGGGTCCCTGACTTC.

This chain links TRBV30 with TRBJ1-2, with 7 bases fitting TRBD1. Germline V gene lookup returns CDR1 GTSNPN and CDR2 SVGIG (reference sequence). The J segment lost 5 bases and the V segment lost 0 bases, leaving 12 bases of the junction unmatched. There are 16 residues in the CDR3. In nucleotides, the CDR3 is TGTGCCTGGAGTGTACCGGGACAGTGTTATCGGTATGGCTACACCTTC. Translated, it gives CAWSVPGQCYRYGYTF.